This T cell receptor (beta chain) was recovered during a study of shared clonotypes between healthy human individuals. The study, taken as a whole, reports: Generally, estimated richness proved larger in naive subsets than it did in memory subsets. Although depth was large, rarefaction showed that sequencing of the sorted subsets was incomplete.

Investigators spread the genomic DNA of each subset evenly over several immunoSEQ plates. The table came from immunoSEQ multiplex PCR; TCRdb's copy has only in-frame clones and leaves some out. The sample consists of under 1,100,000 clones, 65% to 80% of them appearing once. Germline V CDR1 and CDR2: SGHRS, YFSETQ. CDR3 length: 15 amino acids. V shed 6 bases and J 3 bases; nucleotides not matched to a gene: 8. Turning to this clone: What it binds is not known.

The source of this sequence is a young man in good health. The source material was memory CD4+ T cells sorted from blood. Specified subset: CD45RA-negative fraction. The chain is built from TRBV5-1 and TRBJ1-1, with 10 bases fitting TRBD1. Here the CDR3 DNA reads TGCGCCAGCACCCCGGGACAGGGGTGGGACACTGAAGCTTTCTTT. It translates to CASTPGQGWDTEAFF.